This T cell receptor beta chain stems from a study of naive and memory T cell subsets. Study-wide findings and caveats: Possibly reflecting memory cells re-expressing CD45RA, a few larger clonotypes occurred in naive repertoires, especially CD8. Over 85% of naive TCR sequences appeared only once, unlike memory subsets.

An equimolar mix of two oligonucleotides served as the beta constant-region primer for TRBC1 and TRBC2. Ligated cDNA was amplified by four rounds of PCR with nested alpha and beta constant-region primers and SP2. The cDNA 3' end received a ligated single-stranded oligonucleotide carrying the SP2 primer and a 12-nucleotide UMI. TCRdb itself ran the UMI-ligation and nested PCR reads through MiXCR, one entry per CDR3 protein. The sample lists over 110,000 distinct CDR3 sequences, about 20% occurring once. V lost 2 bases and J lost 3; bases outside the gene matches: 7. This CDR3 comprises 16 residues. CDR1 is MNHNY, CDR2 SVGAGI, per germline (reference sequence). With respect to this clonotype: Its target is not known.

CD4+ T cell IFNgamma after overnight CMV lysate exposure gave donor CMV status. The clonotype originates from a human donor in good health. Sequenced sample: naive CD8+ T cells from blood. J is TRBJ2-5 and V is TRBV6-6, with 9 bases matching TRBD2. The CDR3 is CASSYTLAGKEETQYF. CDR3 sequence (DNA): TGTGCCAGCAGTTACACCCTAGCGGGAAAGGAAGAGACCCAGTACTTC.